These 14 T cell receptor beta chains were all obtained from the same sample, sequenced in a study of T cells in Graves' hyperthyroidism and ophthalmopathy. The TCR beta CDR3 regions underwent amplification using RNA transcripts as the source. First-round RT-PCR targeting the TCR CDR3 was performed with the HTBI primer set. TCRdb re-called the multiplex PCR reads with MiXCR, one entry per CDR3 protein. The top ten clones hold around a third of a sample with hundreds of thousands of distinct CDR3 sequences, roughly a third of them seen once. Sequencing was carried out using blood. These receptors all come from a woman aged 40 to 50 with Graves' hyperthyroidism.

This clonotype occurred many times. The chain combines TRBV19 with TRBJ1-1; no clear D gene. The germline gives CDR1 LNHDA, CDR2 SQIVND (reference sequence). V lost 2 bases and J lost 1, with 11 bases in between. This CDR3 is built from 15 residues. CDR3 loop: CASSISGRPNTEAFF. As DNA, the CDR3 is TGTGCCAGTAGTATAAGTGGACGGCCGAACACTGAAGCTTTCTTT.

Comments on this clonotype: The junction departs from the called germline gene at one end, perhaps through a read error. This rearrangement joins TRBV7-2 to TRBJ1-3; maybe TRBD1 (5 bases). This CDR3 region has 15 residues. Germline CDR1 SGHTA, CDR2 FQGNSA. The CDR3 region has the DNA TGCGCCAGCAGCCAACCGGGACTTTCGGGAAACACCATATATTTT. Its protein product is CASSQPGLSGNTIYF.

The chain employs TRBV4-1 and TRBJ2-2; D unresolved. The CDR3 has 13 residues. The germline CDR1 and CDR2 sequences are MGHRA and YSYEKL. Trimming left V 1 base short and J 5 bases short, with 5 bases between. In DNA form, the CDR3 reads TGCGCCAGCAGCCAAGTCTCGACCGGGGAGCTGTTTTTT. Its translation: CASSQVSTGELFF.

There are many counts of this clonotype. The gene calls are TRBV14 and TRBJ2-5; D is unclear. Germline CDR1 and CDR2: SGHDN and FVKESK. The CDR3 has 13 amino acids. Deletions cut 4 bases from V and 0 bases from J, with 6 bases between. The CDR3 region is CASSPPYQETQYF. In DNA form, the CDR3 reads TGTGCCAGCAGCCCTCCGTACCAAGAGACCCAGTACTTC.

This clonotype showed up many times. This chain connects TRBV9 to TRBJ1-3; the D gene is possibly TRBD1 (6 bases). Germline assignment: CDR1 SGDLS and CDR2 YYNGEE. V lost 5 bases and J lost 2, with 11 bases in between. The CDR3 runs 14 residues. CDR3 in DNA: TGTGCCAGCAGTGAAGGGGGGACTGGAAACACCATATATTTT. Protein sequence: CASSEGGTGNTIYF.

This chain connects TRBV20-1 to TRBJ2-7; 9 nucleotides agree with TRBD2. The CDR3 is 16 residues long. Unmatched junction bases numbered 10, after V lost 2 bases and J lost 2 bases. Germline V CDR1 and CDR2: DFQATT, SNEGSKA (reference sequence). The CDR3 DNA reads TGCAGTGCTAGATCGGCTAGCGGGACTAAGCCCTACGAGCAGTACTTC. Translated, it gives CSARSASGTKPYEQYF.

Only a few counts were recorded for this clonotype. The junction departs from germline at one end; a sequencing error may be responsible. V usage is TRBV10-3 and J usage is TRBJ2-2, with 11 bases fitting TRBD2. The CDR3 loop spans 14 amino acids. CDR1 ENHRY and CDR2 SYGVKD come from the germline V gene. The CDR3 region has the DNA TGTGCCATCAGAATGACTAGCGGGAATAATGAGCAGTTTTTT. As protein: CAIRMTSGNNEQFF.

On this clonotype itself: A much larger clone sits a single nucleotide away, making a read error possible. This chain connects TRBV13 to TRBJ1-1, with D hard to call. Trimming took off 5 bases at V and 6 bases at J, with 16 bases between the two ends. Germline V gene data show CDR1 as PRHDT and CDR2 as FYEKMQ (reference sequence). This CDR3 comprises 14 residues. CDR3: CASSVVLMGSEAFF. The CDR3 DNA sequence: TGTGCCAGCAGCGTCGTTCTAATGGGTTCTGAAGCTTTCTTT.

This rearrangement joins TRBV6-5 to TRBJ2-5, with TRBD1 matching 9 bases. The CDR3 contains 16 residues. Trimming took 5 bases from V and 4 from J; bases not matched to a gene: 11. CDR1 is MNHEY, CDR2 SVGAGI, per germline. CDR3 amino acids: CASSAPQGARRETQYF. In DNA form, the CDR3 reads TGTGCCAGCAGTGCGCCACAGGGGGCGCGTAGAGAGACCCAGTACTTC.

This chain links TRBV20-1 with TRBJ1-2; 10 positions agree with TRBD1. V dropped 6 bases and J dropped 3; count of bases not matched to a gene: 7. Germline V lookup: CDR1 DFQATT, CDR2 SNEGSKA (reference sequence). This CDR3 spans 14 amino acids. The chain's CDR3 is CSAPGQGGDYGYTF. The CDR3 DNA follows: TGCAGTGCCCCCGGACAGGGGGGCGACTATGGCTACACCTTC.

This clonotype has a handful of counts. V gene TRBV6-6 combines with J gene TRBJ1-2; no clear D gene. The CDR3 is 13 residues long. Trimming left V 2 bases short and J 9 bases short, with 13 bases between. The germline V gene has CDR1 MNHNY and CDR2 SVGAGI (reference sequence). Here the CDR3 DNA reads TGTGCCAGCAGTTACCCTGAGCGGAATCGCTACACCTTC. Its translation is CASSYPERNRYTF.

The chain combines TRBV2 with TRBJ1-4; 8 bases agree with TRBD1. J gave up 8 bases and V 6 bases, and 8 bases lay outside the gene matches. The CDR3 length is 14 residues. Germline V lookup: CDR1 SNHLY, CDR2 FYNNEI. CDR3 coding DNA: TGTGCCAGCAGCCTGAACCGGGACAGGGAAAAACTGTTTTTT. Residues: CASSLNRDREKLFF.

This clonotype came up many times. CDR3 protein: CASSSDLLNQPQHF. In nucleotides, the CDR3 is TGTGCCAGCAGCAGCGACCTCCTAAATCAGCCCCAGCATTTT. V and J are TRBV2 and TRBJ1-5; D remains unclear. CDR3 length: 14 residues. The V gene's germline CDR1 is SNHLY and CDR2 FYNNEI. The germline V and J ends were trimmed by 6 bases and 4 bases, with 13 bases remaining between them.

This clonotype was counted ten times or more. The rearrangement links TRBV7-2 to TRBJ1-2; D is undetermined. The germline V and J ends were trimmed by 2 bases and 1 base, with 8 bases remaining between them. The germline CDR1 and CDR2 sequences are SGHTA and FQGNSA. The CDR3 is made up of 14 amino acids. CDR3 loop: CASSLTVVNYGYTF. The CDR3 DNA follows: TGTGCCAGCAGCTTAACAGTGGTTAACTATGGCTACACCTTC.